The TCR beta chain described here comes from a study of blood T cell repertoires in COVID-19. This clone has just one count. Method: immunoSEQ multiplex PCR; TCRdb's copy keeps in-frame clones and lacks some. In the table there are about 440,000 clones, around nine tenths of which are singletons. The receptor was derived from a woman aged 25 to 45 with acute or convalescent COVID-19. Sequencing was carried out using peripheral blood.

CDR3 in amino acids: CASSARRATEAFF. For the CDR3, the DNA is TGTGCCAGCAGCGCCCGGCGGGCCACTGAAGCTTTCTTT. V usage is TRBV6-5 and J usage is TRBJ1-1; D unresolved. The CDR3 is 13 amino acids. The V end was cut by 6 bases, the J end by 4 bases, with 12 bases between. Germline V CDR1 and CDR2: MNHEY, SVGAGI.